Each of the 11 T cell receptor beta chains below was sequenced from the same sample in a study of CD8 T cells in Susac syndrome. The RNA input was roughly 0.5 to 1 ug, and it was reverse transcribed with random hexamers. TCRdb itself ran the immunoSEQ multiplex PCR reads through MiXCR, one entry per CDR3 protein. The top ten clones hold around 0.2% of a sample with 330,000 or so distinct CDR3 sequences, 70% to 90% of them seen once. The sequenced sample was CD8+ T cells from PBMCs. These receptors all come from a human donor with multiple sclerosis.

This clonotype has only a few counts. The gene calls are TRBV25-1 and TRBJ2-7; tentatively, D is TRBD1 or TRBD2 (5 bases each). From germline, CDR1 is MGHDK and CDR2 SYGVNS. Trimming left V 5 bases short and J 2 bases short, with 22 bases between. The CDR3 has 17 residues. CDR3 region: CASSQKVAGTGTYEQYF. CDR3 in DNA: TGTGCCAGCAGTCAGAAGGTGGCAGGGACGGGTACCTACGAGCAGTACTTC.

The chain carries TRBV11-2 and TRBJ2-2; 8 bases are a match to TRBD2. The germline gives CDR1 SGHAT, CDR2 FQNNGV. There are 15 residues in the CDR3. With V trimmed by 5 bases and J by 4 bases, 6 bases remained unmatched. CDR3 in amino acids: CASSRTSWGTGELFF. CDR3 DNA: TGTGCCAGCAGCCGGACTAGCTGGGGCACCGGGGAGCTGTTTTTT.

The chain joins TRBV12-3 or TRBV12-4 to TRBJ2-5, with 7 bases matching TRBD1. The V segment lost 3 bases and the J segment 1 base; nucleotides outside the gene matches: 5. The length of the CDR3 is 15 residues. The CDR3 region is CASSFPSGGQETQYF. Written as DNA, the CDR3 is TGTGCCAGCAGTTTCCCCTCAGGGGGCCAAGAGACCCAGTACTTC.

The chain uses TRBV7-9 and TRBJ1-1; D unresolved. Trimming shortened V by 0 bases and J by 0 bases, and 8 bases separated the two germline ends. The CDR3 runs to 15 residues. From germline, CDR1 is SEHNR and CDR2 FQNEAQ (reference sequence). CDR3 region: CASSLAWGMNTEAFF. CDR3 DNA: TGTGCCAGCAGCTTAGCCTGGGGTATGAACACTGAAGCTTTCTTT.

A few counts support this clonotype. The V call is TRBV4-1, the J call TRBJ2-1; the D gene could be TRBD1 or TRBD2 (6 bases each). This CDR3 has 15 residues. Per germline, CDR1 MGHRA and CDR2 YSYEKL. The V and J ends lost 0 bases and 4 bases respectively, with 10 bases between them. CDR3 sequence reads: CASSQDRGLYNEQFF. DNA for the CDR3: TGCGCCAGCAGCCAAGATCGGGGGCTATACAATGAGCAGTTCTTC.

CDR3 residues: CASSRNGLGNTEAFF. Here the CDR3 DNA reads TGCGCCAGCAGCCGGAACGGGTTGGGGAACACTGAAGCTTTCTTT. The chain joins TRBV4-3 to TRBJ1-1; D is unclear. The CDR3 has 15 residues. The germline gives CDR1 LGHNA, CDR2 YSLEER. V shed 4 bases and J shed 1 base, with 13 bases lying between them.

V is TRBV19 and J is TRBJ1-5; D not certain. The V end lost 3 bases, the J end lost 0 bases, and 6 bases lay between the germline ends. The CDR3 loop spans 14 amino acids. The germline V gene encodes CDR1 LNHDA and CDR2 SQIVND (reference sequence). The CDR3 DNA sequence: TGTGCCAGTAGTATCATGGATAGCAATCAGCCCCAGCATTTT. Translated: CASSIMDSNQPQHF. Together with reference TRBV19 and TRBJ1-5, the CDR3 gives the full variable domain: DGGITQSPKYLFRKEGQNVTLSCEQNLNHDAMYWYRQDPGQGLRLIYYSQIVNDFQKGDIAEGYSVSREKKESFPLTVTSAQKNPTAFYLCASSIMDSNQPQHFGDGTRLSIL.

The chain uses TRBV27 and TRBJ2-1, with D uncertain. Germline V lookup: CDR1 MNHEY, CDR2 SMNVEV (reference sequence). The length of the CDR3 is 15 residues. Trimming left V 3 bases short and J 0 bases short, with 9 bases between. The DNA of the CDR3 is TGTGCCAGCAGTTTTAGCTATTCCTCCTACAATGAGCAGTTCTTC. Amino acids: CASSFSYSSYNEQFF.

The chain couples TRBV4-3 to TRBJ2-2; D gene uncertain. Germline CDR1 LGHNA, CDR2 YSLEER. The CDR3 has 16 residues. V was trimmed by 0 bases and J by 3 bases, leaving 11 bases between them. CDR3 residues: CASSQDRTSYTGELFF. The CDR3 region has the DNA TGCGCCAGCAGCCAAGATAGAACTTCTTACACCGGGGAGCTGTTTTTT.

The chain employs TRBV5-1 and TRBJ2-5; D not certain. The V gene's germline CDR1 is SGHRS and CDR2 YFSETQ. Deletions cut 2 bases from V and 0 bases from J, with 8 bases between. The CDR3 spans 14 residues. As DNA, the CDR3 is TGCGCCAGCAGCTTATGGATTTACCAAGAGACCCAGTACTTC. This translates into CASSLWIYQETQYF.

On this clonotype: The germline gene is not matched at one end of the junction; a read error may be the cause. The chain employs TRBV7-9 and TRBJ1-5; TRBD1 is a possible D gene (6 bases). The CDR3 consists of 14 residues. CDR1 and CDR2 from the germline V gene are SEHNR and FQNEAQ (reference sequence). CDR3 DNA sequence: TGTGCTAGCAGCGAAGGAACAGGGAGGCAGCCCCAGCATTTT. Protein: CASSEGTGRQPQHF.